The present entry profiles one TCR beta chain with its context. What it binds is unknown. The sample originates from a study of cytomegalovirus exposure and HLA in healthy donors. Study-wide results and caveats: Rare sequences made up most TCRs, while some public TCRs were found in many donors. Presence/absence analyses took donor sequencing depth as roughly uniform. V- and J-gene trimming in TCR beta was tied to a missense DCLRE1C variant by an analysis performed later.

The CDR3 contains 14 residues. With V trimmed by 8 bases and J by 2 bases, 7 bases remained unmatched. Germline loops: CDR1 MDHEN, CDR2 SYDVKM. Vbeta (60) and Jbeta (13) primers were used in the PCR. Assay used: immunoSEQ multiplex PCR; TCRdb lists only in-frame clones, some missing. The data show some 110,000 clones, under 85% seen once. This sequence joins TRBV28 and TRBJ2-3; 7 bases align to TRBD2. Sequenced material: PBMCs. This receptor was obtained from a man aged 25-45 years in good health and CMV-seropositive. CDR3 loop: CASGVGGITDTQYF. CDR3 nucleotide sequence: TGTGCCAGCGGTGTCGGGGGGATCACAGATACGCAGTATTTT.